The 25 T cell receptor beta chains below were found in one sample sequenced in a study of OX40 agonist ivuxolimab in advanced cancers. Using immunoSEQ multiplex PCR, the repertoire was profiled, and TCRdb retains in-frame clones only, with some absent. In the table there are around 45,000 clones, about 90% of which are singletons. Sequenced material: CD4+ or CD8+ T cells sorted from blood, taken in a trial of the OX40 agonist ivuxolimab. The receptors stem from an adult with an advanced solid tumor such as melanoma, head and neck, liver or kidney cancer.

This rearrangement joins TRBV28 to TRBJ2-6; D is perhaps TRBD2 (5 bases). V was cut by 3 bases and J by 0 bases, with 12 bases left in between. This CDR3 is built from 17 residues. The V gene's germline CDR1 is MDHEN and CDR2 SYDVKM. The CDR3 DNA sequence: TGTGCCAGCAGTTTCCAACAGCGGTACTCTGGGGCCAACGTCCTGACTTTC. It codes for CASSFQQRYSGANVLTF. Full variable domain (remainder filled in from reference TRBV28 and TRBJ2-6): DVKVTQSSRYLVKRTGEKVFLECVQDMDHENMFWYRQDPGLGLRLIYFSYDVKMKEKGDIPEGYSVSREKKERFSLILESASTNQTSMYLCASSFQQRYSGANVLTFGAGSRLTVL.

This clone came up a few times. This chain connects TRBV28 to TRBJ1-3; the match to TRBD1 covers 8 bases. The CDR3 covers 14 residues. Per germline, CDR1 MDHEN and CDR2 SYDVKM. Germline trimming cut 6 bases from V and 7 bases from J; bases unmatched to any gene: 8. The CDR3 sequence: CASSPTGVGNTIYF. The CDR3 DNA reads TGTGCCAGCAGCCCGACAGGGGTAGGGAACACCATATATTTT.

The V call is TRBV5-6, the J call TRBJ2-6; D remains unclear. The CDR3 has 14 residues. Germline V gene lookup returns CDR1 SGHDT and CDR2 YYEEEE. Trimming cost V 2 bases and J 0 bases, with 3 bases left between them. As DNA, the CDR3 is TGTGCCAGCAGCTTTAGCTCTGGGGCCAACGTCCTGACTTTC. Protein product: CASSFSSGANVLTF.

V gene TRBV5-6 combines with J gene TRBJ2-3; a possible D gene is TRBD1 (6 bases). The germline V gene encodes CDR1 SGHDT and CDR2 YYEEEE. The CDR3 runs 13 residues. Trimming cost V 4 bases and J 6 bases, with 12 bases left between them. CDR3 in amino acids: CASSRPGADTQYF. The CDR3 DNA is TGTGCCAGCAGCCGTCCAGGGGCTGATACGCAGTATTTT.

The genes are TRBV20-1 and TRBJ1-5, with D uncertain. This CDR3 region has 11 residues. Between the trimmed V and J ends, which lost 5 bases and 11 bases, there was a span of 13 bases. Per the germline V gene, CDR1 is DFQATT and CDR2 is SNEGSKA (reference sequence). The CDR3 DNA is TGCAGTGCTCTGGGCCCTGGGGCCCAGCATTTT. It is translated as CSALGPGAQHF.

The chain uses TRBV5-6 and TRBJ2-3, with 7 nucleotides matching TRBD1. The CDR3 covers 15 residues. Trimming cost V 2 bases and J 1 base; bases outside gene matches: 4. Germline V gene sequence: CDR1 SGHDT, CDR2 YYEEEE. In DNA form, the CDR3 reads TGTGCCAGCAGCTTAGGGGGCGCGGGCACAGATACGCAGTATTTT. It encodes CASSLGGAGTDTQYF.

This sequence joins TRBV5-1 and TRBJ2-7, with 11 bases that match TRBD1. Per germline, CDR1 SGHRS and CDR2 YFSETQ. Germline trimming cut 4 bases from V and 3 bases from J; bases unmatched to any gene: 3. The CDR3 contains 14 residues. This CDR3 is CASSVGTGGYEQYF. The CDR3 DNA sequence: TGCGCCAGCAGCGTCGGGACAGGGGGCTACGAGCAGTACTTC.

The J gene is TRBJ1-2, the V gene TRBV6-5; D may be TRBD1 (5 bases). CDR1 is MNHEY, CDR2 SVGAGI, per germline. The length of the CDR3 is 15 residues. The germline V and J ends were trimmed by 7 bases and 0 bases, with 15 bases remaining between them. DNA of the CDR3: TGTGCCAGCAAAGGGAGACAGAATCCTAACTATGGCTACACCTTC. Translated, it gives CASKGRQNPNYGYTF.

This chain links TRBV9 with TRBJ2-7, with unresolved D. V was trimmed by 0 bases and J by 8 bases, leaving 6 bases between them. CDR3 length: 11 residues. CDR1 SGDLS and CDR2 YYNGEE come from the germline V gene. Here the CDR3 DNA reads TGTGCCAGCAGCGTAGGCGAGCAGCAGTACTTC. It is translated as CASSVGEQQYF.

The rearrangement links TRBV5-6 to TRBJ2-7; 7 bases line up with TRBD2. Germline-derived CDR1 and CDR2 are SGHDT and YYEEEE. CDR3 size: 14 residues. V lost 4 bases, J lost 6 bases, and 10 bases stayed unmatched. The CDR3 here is CASSTPGGTREQYF. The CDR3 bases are TGTGCCAGCAGCACCCCCGGGGGGACTCGCGAGCAGTACTTC.

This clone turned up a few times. Written as DNA, the CDR3 is TGTGCCAGCACCCGCTCCGACAGCTACAATCAGCCCCAGCATTTT. It translates to CASTRSDSYNQPQHF. J is TRBJ1-5 and V is TRBV6-1, with a weak D call TRBD1 (5 bases). There are 15 residues in the CDR3. Trimming removed 7 bases from V and 3 bases from J, with 16 bases in between. From germline, CDR1 is MNHNS and CDR2 SASEGT.

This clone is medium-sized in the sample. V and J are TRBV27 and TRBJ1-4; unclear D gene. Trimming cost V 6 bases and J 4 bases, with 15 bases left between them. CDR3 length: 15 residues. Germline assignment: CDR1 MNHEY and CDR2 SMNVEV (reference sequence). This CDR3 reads CASRSGREINEKLFF. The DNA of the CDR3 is TGTGCCAGCAGATCAGGACGAGAGATTAATGAAAAACTGTTTTTT.

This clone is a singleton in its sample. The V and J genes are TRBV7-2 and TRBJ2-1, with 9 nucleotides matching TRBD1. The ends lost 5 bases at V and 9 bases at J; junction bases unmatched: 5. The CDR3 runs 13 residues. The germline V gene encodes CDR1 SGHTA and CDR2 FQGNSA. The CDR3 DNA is TGTGCCAGCAGCCCGGGACAGGGATCTGAGCAGTTCTTC. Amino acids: CASSPGQGSEQFF.

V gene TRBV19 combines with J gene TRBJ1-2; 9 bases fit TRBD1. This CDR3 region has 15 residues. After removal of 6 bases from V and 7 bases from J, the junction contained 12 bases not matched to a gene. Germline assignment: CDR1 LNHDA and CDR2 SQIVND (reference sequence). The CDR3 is CASSIAQGAHSGYTF. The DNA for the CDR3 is TGTGCCAGTAGCATCGCACAGGGGGCGCACAGTGGCTACACCTTC.

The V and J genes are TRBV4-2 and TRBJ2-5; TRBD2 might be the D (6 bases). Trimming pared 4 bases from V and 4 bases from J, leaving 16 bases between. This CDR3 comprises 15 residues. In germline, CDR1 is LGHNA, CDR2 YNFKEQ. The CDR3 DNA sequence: TGTGCCAGCAGCCTCGGATTGGGGGGAGGAGAGACCCAGTACTTC. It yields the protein CASSLGLGGGETQYF.

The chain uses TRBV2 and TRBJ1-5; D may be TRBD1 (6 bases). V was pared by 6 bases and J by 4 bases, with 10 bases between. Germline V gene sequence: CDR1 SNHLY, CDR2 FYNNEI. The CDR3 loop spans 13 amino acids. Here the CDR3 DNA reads TGTGCCAGCAGAGACAGGACTAATCAGCCCCAGCATTTT. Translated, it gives CASRDRTNQPQHF.

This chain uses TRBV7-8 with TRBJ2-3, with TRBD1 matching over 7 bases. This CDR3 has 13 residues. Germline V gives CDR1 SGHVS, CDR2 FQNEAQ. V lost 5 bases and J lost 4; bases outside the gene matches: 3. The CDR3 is CASSRQGPDTQYF. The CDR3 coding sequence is TGTGCCAGCAGCCGACAGGGTCCAGATACGCAGTATTTT.

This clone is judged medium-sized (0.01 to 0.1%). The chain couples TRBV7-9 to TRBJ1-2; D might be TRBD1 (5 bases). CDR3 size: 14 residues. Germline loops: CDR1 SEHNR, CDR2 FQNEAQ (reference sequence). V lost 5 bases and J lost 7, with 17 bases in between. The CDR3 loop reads CASSPSTALAGYTF. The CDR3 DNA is TGTGCCAGCAGCCCGTCGACAGCCCTCGCTGGCTACACCTTC.

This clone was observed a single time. The CDR3 spells CASSTQGAGELFF. CDR3 sequence (DNA): TGTGCCAGCAGCACACAGGGGGCCGGGGAGCTGTTTTTT. The V call is TRBV13, the J call TRBJ2-2; 8 nucleotides agree with TRBD1. J was trimmed by 6 bases and V by 5 bases; bases with no gene match: 2. The germline V gene has CDR1 PRHDT and CDR2 FYEKMQ (reference sequence). The CDR3 has 13 residues.

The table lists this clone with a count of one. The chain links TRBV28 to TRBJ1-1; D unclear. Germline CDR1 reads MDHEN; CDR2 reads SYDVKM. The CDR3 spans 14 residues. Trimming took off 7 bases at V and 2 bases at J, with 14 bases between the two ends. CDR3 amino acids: CASIPPETNTEAFF. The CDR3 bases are TGTGCCAGCATCCCCCCGGAAACCAACACTGAAGCTTTCTTT.

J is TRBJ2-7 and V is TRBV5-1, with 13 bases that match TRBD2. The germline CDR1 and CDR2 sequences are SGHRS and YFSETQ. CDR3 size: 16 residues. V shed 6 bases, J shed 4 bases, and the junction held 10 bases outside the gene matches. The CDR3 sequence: CASTYAGTSGIYEQYF. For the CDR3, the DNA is TGCGCCAGCACTTACGCCGGGACTAGCGGGATATACGAGCAGTACTTC.

The CDR3 sequence: CASNSPVGVDGYTF. DNA for the CDR3: TGCGCCAGCAACTCTCCGGTAGGGGTCGATGGCTACACCTTC. The chain employs TRBV10-2 and TRBJ1-2; possible D gene TRBD1, 5 bases. The CDR3 has 14 residues. V shed 7 bases and J shed 6 bases, with 18 bases lying between them. Germline V gene lookup returns CDR1 WSHSY and CDR2 SAAADI.

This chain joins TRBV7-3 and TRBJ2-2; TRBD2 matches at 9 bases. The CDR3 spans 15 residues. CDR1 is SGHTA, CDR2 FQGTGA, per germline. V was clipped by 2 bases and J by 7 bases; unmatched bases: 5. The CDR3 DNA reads TGTGCCAGCAGCTTATTAGCGGGAGCCTTCGGGGAGCTGTTTTTT. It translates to CASSLLAGAFGELFF.

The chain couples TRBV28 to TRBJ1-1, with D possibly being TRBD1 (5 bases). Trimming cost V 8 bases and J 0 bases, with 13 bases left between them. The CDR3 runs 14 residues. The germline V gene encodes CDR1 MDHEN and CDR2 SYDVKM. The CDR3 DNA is TGTGCCAGCGCACCCGGGACGGTGAACACTGAAGCTTTCTTT. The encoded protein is CASAPGTVNTEAFF.

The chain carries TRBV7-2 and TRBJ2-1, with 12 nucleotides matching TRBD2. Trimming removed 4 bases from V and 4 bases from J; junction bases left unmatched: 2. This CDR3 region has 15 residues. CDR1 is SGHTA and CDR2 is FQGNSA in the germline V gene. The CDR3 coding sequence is TGTGCCAGCAGCTGGACTAGCGGGATTTACAATGAGCAGTTCTTC. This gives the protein CASSWTSGIYNEQFF.